The 27 T cell receptor beta chains listed next were all sequenced from one sample in a study of T-cell reconstitution after alpha-beta-depleted transplantation in children. For TCRbeta, the library was prepared with unique molecular identifiers. TCRdb passed the PCR reads through MiXCR, listing each CDR3 protein once. The sample consists of 200,000 to 250,000 distinct CDR3 sequences, about 6.6% of them appearing once. Sequenced material: PBMCs, taken before TCRalphabeta/CD19-depleted stem cell transplant. Every receptor here comes from a boy aged 2 to 10 with acute lymphoblastic leukemia, due to receive a stem cell transplant.

This chain uses TRBV29-1 with TRBJ1-1; D remains ambiguous. The V end was cut by 6 bases, the J end by 0 bases, with 11 bases between. The CDR3 consists of 13 residues. The germline gives CDR1 SQVTM, CDR2 ANQGSEA. The CDR3 spells CSVSDGMNTEAFF. The CDR3 DNA follows: TGCAGCGTCTCGGACGGGATGAACACTGAAGCTTTCTTT. Full variable domain (remainder filled in from reference TRBV29-1 and TRBJ1-1): SAVISQKPSRDICQRGTSLTIQCQVDSQVTMMFWYRQQPGQSLTLIATANQGSEATYESGFVIDKFPISRPNLTFSTLTVSNMSPEDSSIYLCSVSDGMNTEAFFGQGTRLTVV.

The table lists this clonotype with many counts. The rearrangement links TRBV20-1 to TRBJ2-3; D not certain. V shed 5 bases and J shed 11 bases, with 17 bases lying between them. This CDR3 is 12 amino acids long. Germline V CDR1 and CDR2: DFQATT, SNEGSKA (reference sequence). CDR3 DNA sequence: TGCAGTGCTCCACGTCCGAAGGAAGGGCAGTATTTT. It translates to CSAPRPKEGQYF.

This chain uses TRBV28 with TRBJ1-2; no reliable D call. CDR3 length: 14 residues. Germline V gene lookup returns CDR1 MDHEN and CDR2 SYDVKM. V was cut by 3 bases and J by 3 bases, with 11 bases left in between. The CDR3: CASSFPGQDYGYTF. Here the CDR3 DNA reads TGTGCCAGCAGTTTTCCCGGCCAGGACTATGGCTACACCTTC.

This clonotype was counted only a few times. This sequence joins TRBV7-6 and TRBJ2-1; 11 bases are shared with TRBD2. This CDR3 is 14 amino acids long. Germline-derived CDR1 and CDR2 are SGHVS and FNYEAQ. V lost 6 bases to trimming and J lost 8 bases; unmatched junction nucleotides: 6. The CDR3 region is CASRPSGGRDEQFF. CDR3 in DNA: TGTGCCAGCAGACCTAGCGGGGGGAGAGATGAGCAGTTCTTC. Looking up the rest from reference TRBV7-6 and TRBJ2-1 gives the full variable domain: GAGVSQSPRYKVTKRGQDVALRCDPISGHVSLYWYRQALGQGPEFLTYFNYEAQQDKSGLPNDRFSAERPEGSISTLTIQRTEQRDSAMYRCASRPSGGRDEQFFGPGTRLTVL.

This clonotype was observed at least ten times. This rearrangement joins TRBV28 to TRBJ2-3; 11 bases are shared with TRBD2. The length of the CDR3 is 15 residues. Trimming took 6 bases from V and 2 from J; bases not matched to a gene: 4. Germline V lookup: CDR1 MDHEN, CDR2 SYDVKM. CDR3 nucleotides: TGTGCCAGCAGCCAACTAGCGGGGGTCACAGATACGCAGTATTTT. Protein sequence: CASSQLAGVTDTQYF. Full variable domain (missing parts from reference TRBV28 and TRBJ2-3): DVKVTQSSRYLVKRTGEKVFLECVQDMDHENMFWYRQDPGLGLRLIYFSYDVKMKEKGDIPEGYSVSREKKERFSLILESASTNQTSMYLCASSQLAGVTDTQYFGPGTRLTVL.

This clonotype was seen a few times. The chain employs TRBV6-2 or TRBV6-3 and TRBJ1-6; 8 bases match TRBD1. J was trimmed by 5 bases and V by 6 bases; bases with no gene match: 15. Looked up from germline, CDR1 is MNHEY and CDR2 is SVGEGT. CDR3 length: 18 amino acids. CDR3 residues: CASRRGLSGGVDNSPLHF. CDR3 DNA sequence: TGTGCCAGCAGACGAGGCCTCTCAGGGGGCGTGGATAATTCACCCCTCCACTTT.

In this sample, this clonotype turned up many times. The CDR3 protein is CASSLGSEAFF. The DNA of the CDR3 is TGTGCCAGCAGTTTAGGGAGTGAAGCTTTCTTT. The rearrangement joins TRBV12-3 or TRBV12-4 to TRBJ1-1; D not certain. The ends were cut back, 1 base at V and 7 bases at J, with 4 bases in the middle. This CDR3 region has 11 residues.

The rearrangement links TRBV5-1 to TRBJ2-1; D unresolved. Germline loops: CDR1 SGHRS, CDR2 YFSETQ. The CDR3 totals 13 residues. With 0 bases removed from V and 14 bases from J, the gap between germline ends came to 15 bases. CDR3 coding DNA: TGCGCCAGCAGCTTGGCAACCTTGGGCTTTAAGTTCTTC. As protein: CASSLATLGFKFF.

There are many counts of this clonotype. The J gene is TRBJ1-1, the V gene TRBV25-1; no firm D call. Trimming took 3 bases from V and 3 from J, leaving 5 bases between them. Germline assignment: CDR1 MGHDK and CDR2 SYGVNS. The CDR3 runs 12 residues. DNA of the CDR3: TGTGCCAGCAGTGACAGAGACACTGAAGCTTTCTTT. Encoded protein: CASSDRDTEAFF.

This clonotype was seen ten or more times. The chain recombines TRBV29-1 with TRBJ2-1, with D uncertain. Trimming left V 4 bases short and J 8 bases short, with 9 bases between. This CDR3 is 11 amino acids long. Germline CDR1 and CDR2: SQVTM and ANQGSEA. The CDR3 spells CSVVGLDEQFF. The CDR3 nucleotides read TGCAGCGTTGTAGGGTTGGATGAGCAGTTCTTC.

This clonotype has ten or more counts. The J gene is TRBJ2-7, the V gene TRBV9, with D perhaps TRBD2 (6 bases). Germline assignment: CDR1 SGDLS and CDR2 YYNGEE. The germline V and J ends were trimmed by 4 bases and 2 bases, with 13 bases remaining between them. The CDR3 contains 14 residues. CDR3 bases: TGTGCCAGCAGCTACCGGGACTGGCCCTACGAGCAGTACTTC. It codes for CASSYRDWPYEQYF. Complete variable domain (other parts from reference TRBV9 and TRBJ2-7): DSGVTQTPKHLITATGQRVTLRCSPRSGDLSVYWYQQSLDQGLQFLIQYYNGEERAKGNILERFSAQQFPDLHSELNLSSLELGDSALYFCASSYRDWPYEQYFGPGTRLTVT.

This clonotype has ten or more counts. The CDR3 here is CASSRTPFNSYEQYF. The CDR3 DNA follows: TGTGCCAGCAGCCGCACTCCTTTCAATTCCTACGAGCAGTACTTC. The genes are TRBV5-5 and TRBJ2-7, with D uncertain. The CDR3 covers 15 residues. The germline gives CDR1 SGHKS, CDR2 YYEKEE (reference sequence). The V end lost 4 bases, the J end lost 1 base, and 15 bases lay between the germline ends.

This clonotype appeared a few times. This chain connects TRBV6-1 to TRBJ1-1, with D tentatively TRBD1 (5 bases). The CDR3 covers 14 residues. Germline-derived CDR1 and CDR2 are MNHNS and SASEGT. Trimming left V 10 bases short and J 4 bases short, with 19 bases between. The CDR3 loop reads CAIRQNAGGTEAFF. The CDR3 coding sequence is TGTGCCATCCGACAAAACGCGGGGGGCACTGAAGCTTTCTTT.

The table lists this clonotype with many counts. The chain carries TRBV7-2 and TRBJ2-1; D call uncertain. The V end lost 5 bases, the J end lost 5 bases, and 7 bases lay between the germline ends. Looked up from germline, CDR1 is SGHTA and CDR2 is FQGNSA. This CDR3 contains 12 residues. CDR3: CASSQRNNEQFF. In DNA, the CDR3 is TGTGCCAGCAGCCAGAGGAACAATGAGCAGTTCTTC.

This clonotype was observed at least ten times. The V gene is TRBV20-1, the J gene TRBJ2-4; the D gene could be TRBD1 or TRBD2 (5 bases each). This CDR3 is built from 13 residues. With 5 bases removed from V and 0 bases from J, the gap between germline ends came to 8 bases. The V gene's germline CDR1 is DFQATT and CDR2 SNEGSKA (reference sequence). Written as DNA, the CDR3 is TGCAGTGCTGAGGGGATAGCCAAAAACATTCAGTACTTC. Its translation: CSAEGIAKNIQYF.

This clonotype appeared many times. The chain links TRBV7-9 to TRBJ2-5; 16 bases are a match to TRBD2. There are 18 residues in the CDR3. In germline, CDR1 is SEHNR, CDR2 FQNEAQ (reference sequence). V trimming: 4 bases; J trimming: 4 bases; junction bases outside the gene matches: 9. CDR3 coding DNA: TGTGCCAGCAGCTATCCCGGGACTAGCGGGAGGGCCCCAGAGACCCAGTACTTC. Encoded protein: CASSYPGTSGRAPETQYF.

This clonotype was found many times. This chain joins TRBV7-2 and TRBJ2-7; no reliable D call. The CDR3 is made up of 12 amino acids. Looked up from germline, CDR1 is SGHTA and CDR2 is FQGNSA. V lost 3 bases and J lost 6, with 9 bases in between. The CDR3 here is CASSFGISEQYF. CDR3 DNA sequence: TGTGCCAGCAGCTTTGGTATCTCCGAGCAGTACTTC.

This clonotype was seen many times. The CDR3 DNA is TGTGCCAGCTCATTTGACACTGAAGCTTTCTTT. Protein sequence: CASSFDTEAFF. The chain carries TRBV18 and TRBJ1-1; D is uncertain. Germline lookup yields CDR1 KGHSH and CDR2 LQKENI. The CDR3 runs to 11 residues. The germline V and J ends were trimmed by 5 bases and 3 bases, with 4 bases remaining between them.

This clonotype came up many times. The chain carries TRBV4-3 and TRBJ2-2; 8 bases match TRBD2. Germline V gene sequence: CDR1 LGHNA, CDR2 YSLEER. V shed 1 base and J 5 bases; nucleotides not matched to a gene: 6. CDR3 length equals 16 residues. CDR3 in amino acids: CASSQGRGGRTGELFF. The CDR3 region has the DNA TGCGCCAGCAGCCAAGGTCGGGGGGGTCGGACCGGGGAGCTGTTTTTT.

In this sample, this clonotype turned up a few times. The chain carries TRBV7-8 and TRBJ1-4; 12 positions agree with TRBD1. V shed 4 bases and J 2 bases; nucleotides not matched to a gene: 8. Germline loops: CDR1 SGHVS, CDR2 FQNEAQ. The CDR3 consists of 18 residues. The CDR3 sequence is CASSSGTGGAGTNEKLFF. For the CDR3, the DNA is TGTGCCAGCAGCTCCGGGACAGGGGGCGCGGGGACTAATGAAAAACTGTTTTTT.

Only a few counts were recorded for this clonotype. V usage is TRBV5-1 and J usage is TRBJ1-5; perhaps TRBD1 as D (5 bases). Trimming took 5 bases from V and 0 from J, leaving 12 bases between them. This CDR3 has 15 amino acids. Germline values: CDR1 SGHRS, CDR2 YFSETQ. CDR3 nucleotide sequence: TGCGCCAGCAGTCTATCGGGGGATAGCAATCAGCCCCAGCATTTT. It specifies CASSLSGDSNQPQHF.

This clonotype was observed many times. CDR3 bases: TGCAGTGCCAAAGGGGGACTAGCGGGAGGCACCGGGGAGCTGTTTTTT. Its translation: CSAKGGLAGGTGELFF. This chain uses TRBV20-1 with TRBJ2-2; 15 bases match TRBD2. V gave up 6 bases and J gave up 4 bases; unmatched junction bases: 6. The CDR3 sequence is 16 residues long. CDR1 and CDR2 from the germline V gene are DFQATT and SNEGSKA (reference sequence).

This clonotype appeared many times. V usage is TRBV10-3 and J usage is TRBJ2-7; D gene uncertain. V was trimmed by 5 bases and J by 5 bases, leaving 7 bases between them. CDR3 size: 11 residues. The germline V gene has CDR1 ENHRY and CDR2 SYGVKD. The DNA for the CDR3 is TGTGCCATCAGTCGGAAGGACGAGCAGTACTTC. The encoded protein is CAISRKDEQYF.

Ten or more counts support this clonotype. The V and J genes are TRBV28 and TRBJ1-4; the match to TRBD1 covers 7 bases. This CDR3 has 15 amino acids. Looked up from germline, CDR1 is MDHEN and CDR2 is SYDVKM. V trimming: 7 bases; J trimming: 6 bases; junction bases outside the gene matches: 11. This CDR3 reads CASTNRQGRDEKLFF. In DNA form, the CDR3 reads TGTGCCAGCACCAATCGACAGGGAAGGGATGAAAAACTGTTTTTT.

This clonotype was counted at least ten times. This sequence joins TRBV29-1 and TRBJ2-1; 11 bases align to TRBD1. The CDR3 has 14 amino acids. After removal of 6 bases from V and 9 bases from J, the junction contained 10 bases not matched to a gene. The V gene's germline CDR1 is SQVTM and CDR2 ANQGSEA. This CDR3 reads CSVGTGGKGSEQFF. CDR3 DNA: TGCAGCGTGGGGACAGGGGGAAAAGGCAGTGAGCAGTTCTTC.

The chain links TRBV7-2 to TRBJ1-3; D gene uncertain. CDR1 SGHTA and CDR2 FQGNSA come from the germline V gene. Trimming pared 1 base from V and 0 bases from J, leaving 10 bases between. This CDR3 has 16 amino acids. In DNA form, the CDR3 reads TGTGCCAGCAGCTTAGAATCCATGACCTCTGGAAACACCATATATTTT. This sequence encodes CASSLESMTSGNTIYF.

This clonotype was counted at least ten times. This rearrangement joins TRBV3-1 to TRBJ2-1, with 8 bases lining up with TRBD2. V dropped 1 base and J dropped 8; count of bases not matched to a gene: 1. The CDR3 totals 13 residues. Germline V lookup: CDR1 LGHDT, CDR2 YNNKEL (reference sequence). The DNA for the CDR3 is TGTGCCAGCAGCCAAGCGGGAGGGGATGAGCAGTTCTTC. This encodes CASSQAGGDEQFF.